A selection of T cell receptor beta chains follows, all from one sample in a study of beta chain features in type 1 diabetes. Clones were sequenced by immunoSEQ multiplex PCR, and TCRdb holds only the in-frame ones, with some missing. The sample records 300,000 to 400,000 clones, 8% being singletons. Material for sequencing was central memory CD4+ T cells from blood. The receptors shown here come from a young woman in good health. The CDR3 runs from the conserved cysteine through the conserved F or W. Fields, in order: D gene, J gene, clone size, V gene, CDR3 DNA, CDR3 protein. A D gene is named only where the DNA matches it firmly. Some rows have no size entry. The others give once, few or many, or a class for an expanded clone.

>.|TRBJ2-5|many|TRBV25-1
TGTGCCAGCAGTGACTACAGGGAAGAGACCCAGTACTTC
CASSDYREETQYF
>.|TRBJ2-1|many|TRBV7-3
TGTGCCAGCAGCTTAACGGGGTACAATGAGCAGTTCTTC
CASSLTGYNEQFF
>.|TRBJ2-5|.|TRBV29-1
TGCAGCGTTGAACCACGGGCAGGGCAAGAGACCCAGTACTTC
CSVEPRAGQETQYF
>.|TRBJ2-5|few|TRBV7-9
TGTGCCAGCAGCTTAAAGGGACTCGGGGAGACCCAGTACTTC
CASSLKGLGETQYF
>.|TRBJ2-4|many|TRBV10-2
TGCGCCAGCAACGAGGGAGCCAAAAACATTCAGTACTTC
CASNEGAKNIQYF
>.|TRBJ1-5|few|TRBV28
TGTGCCAGCGGTTCAGGGAACCAGCCCCAGCATTTT
CASGSGNQPQHF
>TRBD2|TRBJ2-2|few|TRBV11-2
TGTGCCAGCAGTTCCCGAGCGGGAGGGCGGGAGCTGTTTTTT
CASSSRAGGRELFF
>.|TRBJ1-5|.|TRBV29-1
TGCAGCGTTGGATCCGGGGAGCTTCAGCCCCAGCATTTT
CSVGSGELQPQHF
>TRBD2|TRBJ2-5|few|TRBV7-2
TGTGCCAGCAGCTTAACAGCGGGAGCAGGTCCCCAGTACTTC
CASSLTAGAGPQYF
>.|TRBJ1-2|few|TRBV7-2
TGTGCCAGCAGCTACGACGGGGGGTTGGCCTATGGCTACACCTTC
CASSYDGGLAYGYTF
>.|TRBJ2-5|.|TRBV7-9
TGTGCCAGCAGCTCCCCCTACACAGGGTTGGAGACCCAGTACTTC
CASSSPYTGLETQYF
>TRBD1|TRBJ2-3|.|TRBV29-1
TGCAGCGTCGCTGGGACAGCGGCAGATACGCAGTATTTT
CSVAGTAADTQYF
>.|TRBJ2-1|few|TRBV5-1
TGCGCCAGCAGCATCGACGGGAGCTCCTACAATGAGCAGTTCTTC
CASSIDGSSYNEQFF
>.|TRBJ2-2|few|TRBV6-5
TGTGCCAGCAGTAAATACACCGGGGAGCTGTTTTTT
CASSKYTGELFF
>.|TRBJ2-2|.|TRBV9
TGTGCCAGCAGCGTAGGTCCCCCGGGGGAAAGGACCGGGGAGCTGTTTTTT
CASSVGPPGERTGELFF
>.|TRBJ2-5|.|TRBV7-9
TGTGCCAGCAGCTTGGGGCGGGCGGTCTCCGAGACCCAGTACTTC
CASSLGRAVSETQYF
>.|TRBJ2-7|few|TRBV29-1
TGCAGCGCTTCCACCGGGACACTGTACGAGCAGTACTTC
CSASTGTLYEQYF
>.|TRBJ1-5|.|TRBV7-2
TGTGCCAGCAGCTTATTGGCAGGGGACAATCAGCCCCAGCATTTT
CASSLLAGDNQPQHF
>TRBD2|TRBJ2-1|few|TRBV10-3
TGTGCCATCAGTGAGCTAGCGGGAGGGGTCCATGAGCAGTTCTTC
CAISELAGGVHEQFF
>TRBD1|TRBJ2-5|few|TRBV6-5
TGTGCCAGCAGTTCCCGGACAGGGCAATCTTCAGAGACCCAGTACTTC
CASSSRTGQSSETQYF
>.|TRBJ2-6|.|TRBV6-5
TGTGCCAGCAGTCCGTGGACAGCAGTAGACGTCCTGACTTTC
CASSPWTAVDVLTF
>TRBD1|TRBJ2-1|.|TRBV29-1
TGCAGCGTTGGGGACAGGGGGTGGCAGTTCTTC
CSVGDRGWQFF
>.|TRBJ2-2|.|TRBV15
TGTGCCACCAGCAGAGTGGGGTCAAACACCGGGGAGCTGTTTTTT
CATSRVGSNTGELFF
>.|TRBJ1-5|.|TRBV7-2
TGTGCCAGCAGCTACGACAGTAATCAGCCCCAGCATTTT
CASSYDSNQPQHF
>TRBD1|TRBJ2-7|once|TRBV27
TGTGCCAGCAGATCAGGGGACAGGGACGAGCAGTACTTC
CASRSGDRDEQYF
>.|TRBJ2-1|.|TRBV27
TGTGCCAGCAGGACGAGGTATGGTGAGCAGTTCTTC
CASRTRYGEQFF
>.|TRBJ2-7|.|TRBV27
TGTGCCAGCAGCCACCGCGCATCGGGGGCCTACGAGCAGTACTTC
CASSHRASGAYEQYF
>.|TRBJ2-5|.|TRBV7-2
TGTGCCAGCAGCCGGCTGACAGCCCGTCGGACCCAGTACTTC
CASSRLTARRTQYF
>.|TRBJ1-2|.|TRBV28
TGTGCCAGCAGTCAGAACAGGGATGGCTACACCTTC
CASSQNRDGYTF
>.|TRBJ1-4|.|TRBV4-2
TGTGCCAGCAGCCAAGATCCAGGATACCAAAAACTGTTTTTT
CASSQDPGYQKLFF